Given below is one T cell receptor beta chain in context. The antigen is not known. A read error is possible here, since a much larger clone lies one base away. Researchers amplified the TCR beta CDR3 regions from RNA transcripts. With the HTBI primer set, the TCR CDR3 went through a first round of RT-PCR. TCRdb re-analysed the multiplex PCR reads in MiXCR, keeping a single row per CDR3 protein. Here the sample spans 130,000 to 150,000 distinct CDR3 sequences, approximately 20% being singletons. This specimen comes from a study of T cells in Graves' hyperthyroidism and ophthalmopathy. The study, taken as a whole, reports: Ophthalmopathy and stable hyperthyroidism were separated by a 13 V-J model.

This CDR3 is 14 amino acids long. Per the germline V gene, CDR1 is MNHNS and CDR2 is SASEGT. V usage is TRBV6-1 and J usage is TRBJ2-6, with D possibly TRBD1 on 5 matching bases. The specimen sequenced was blood. This TCR was recovered from a woman in her 50s with Graves' hyperthyroidism that later progressed to Graves' ophthalmopathy. CDR3 protein: CASSERAGANVMTF. CDR3 DNA: TGTGCCAGCAGTGAAAGGGCTGGGGCCAACGTCATGACTTTC.